The next 17 T cell receptor beta chains were all read from a single sample in a study of blood T cell repertoires in COVID-19. The table came from immunoSEQ multiplex PCR; TCRdb's copy has only in-frame clones and leaves some out. There are about 180,000 clones in the sample; 83% occur only once, and more than 1.5% lies in the top ten. What was sequenced was peripheral blood. The origin of the receptors is a human donor in a cohort sampled during active COVID-19.

This clone has only a few counts. This sequence joins TRBV27 and TRBJ1-6, with 8 bases that match TRBD1. V trimming: 6 bases; J trimming: 7 bases; junction bases outside the gene matches: 2. The germline V gene encodes CDR1 MNHEY and CDR2 SMNVEV (reference sequence). The length of the CDR3 is 13 residues. The CDR3 DNA reads TGTGCCAGCAGCCGGGACAGGAATTCACCCCTCCACTTT. The encoded protein is CASSRDRNSPLHF.

The V call is TRBV5-1, the J call TRBJ1-6; possibly TRBD1 for D (6 bases). Germline V gene data show CDR1 as SGHRS and CDR2 as YFSETQ. V was cut by 0 bases and J by 9 bases, with 13 bases left in between. The CDR3 is 15 residues long. The CDR3 is CASSLAGEGLSPLHF. CDR3 in DNA: TGCGCCAGCAGCTTGGCAGGGGAAGGGCTTTCACCCCTCCACTTT.

Comment on this clone: The sample contains more than one DNA sequence encoding this CDR3. V gene TRBV7-2 combines with J gene TRBJ1-1; TRBD1 agrees at 7 bases. The ends lost 1 base at V and 2 bases at J; junction bases unmatched: 1. The germline gives CDR1 SGHTA, CDR2 FQGNSA. The CDR3 totals 14 residues. CDR3: CASSLDRGNTEAFF. The CDR3 coding sequence is TGTGCCAGCAGCTTAGACAGGGGTAACACTGAAGCTTTCTTT. Full variable domain (missing parts from reference TRBV7-2 and TRBJ1-1): GAGVSQSPSNKVTEKGKDVELRCDPISGHTALYWYRQSLGQGLEFLIYFQGNSAPDKSGLPSDRFSAERTGGSVSTLTIQRTQQEDSAVYLCASSLDRGNTEAFFGQGTRLTVV.

The chain employs TRBV25-1 and TRBJ2-2; 7 bases match TRBD1. CDR3 length: 12 residues. Germline V CDR1 and CDR2: MGHDK, SYGVNS. With 7 bases clipped from V and 5 bases from J, the junction kept 1 base outside the gene matches. Here the CDR3 DNA reads TGTGCCAGCAACAGGGGTACCGGGGAGCTGTTTTTT. Translating gives CASNRGTGELFF.

This rearrangement joins TRBV11-2 to TRBJ2-7; 9 nucleotides align to TRBD2. From germline, CDR1 is SGHAT and CDR2 FQNNGV. The V segment lost 6 bases and the J segment 4 bases; nucleotides outside the gene matches: 4. This CDR3 is built from 13 residues. The CDR3 spells CASRIAGEYEQYF. The CDR3 bases are TGTGCCAGCAGAATAGCGGGAGAATACGAGCAGTACTTC.

The sample holds one count of this clone. J is TRBJ2-3 and V is TRBV11-3; 10 nucleotides line up with TRBD2. This CDR3 is 16 amino acids long. Germline CDR1 is SGHNT and CDR2 is YENEEA. The junction had 7 bases not matched to a gene; V was cut back by 4 bases and J by 3 bases. The CDR3 reads CASSSASGGGTDTQYF. DNA for the CDR3: TGTGCCAGCAGCTCGGCTAGCGGGGGAGGAACAGATACGCAGTATTTT.

The chain links TRBV7-9 to TRBJ1-1; weak D call: TRBD1 (5 bases). CDR1 and CDR2 (germline): SEHNR, FQNEAQ (reference sequence). V was cut by 3 bases and J by 1 base, with 6 bases left in between. The CDR3 consists of 13 residues. The CDR3 nucleotides are TGTGCCAGCAGCTTCCAGGGGAACACTGAAGCTTTCTTT. Its protein is CASSFQGNTEAFF.

In its sample, this clone was seen a few times. The genes are TRBV6-5 and TRBJ2-7; 7 nucleotides line up with TRBD2. Germline V gene sequence: CDR1 MNHEY, CDR2 SVGAGI. The CDR3 has 14 amino acids. J gave up 2 bases and V 9 bases, and 10 bases lay outside the gene matches. In nucleotides, the CDR3 is TGTGCCAGTTATTCGGGGGGTCGCCCCTACGAGCAGTACTTC. This translates into CASYSGGRPYEQYF.

CDR3 loop: CASSKPLAGAYNEQFF. In DNA, the CDR3 is TGTGCCAGCAGCAAACCCCTAGCGGGGGCCTACAATGAGCAGTTCTTC. The V call is TRBV7-2, the J call TRBJ2-1, with TRBD2 matching over 10 bases. The CDR3 is 16 residues long. Germline V gene lookup returns CDR1 SGHTA and CDR2 FQGNSA. J gave up 2 bases and V 5 bases, and 6 bases lay outside the gene matches.

This clone was recorded only once. The rearrangement joins TRBV28 to TRBJ1-4; TRBD1 matches 7 bases. CDR3 length: 14 residues. Germline CDR1 and CDR2: MDHEN and SYDVKM. V shed 2 bases and J 4 bases; nucleotides not matched to a gene: 1. The CDR3 nucleotides are TGTGCCAGCAGTTTAGACAGGGTTAATGAAAAACTGTTTTTT. Protein sequence: CASSLDRVNEKLFF. Based on the CDR3 plus reference TRBV28 and TRBJ1-4, the full variable domain is DVKVTQSSRYLVKRTGEKVFLECVQDMDHENMFWYRQDPGLGLRLIYFSYDVKMKEKGDIPEGYSVSREKKERFSLILESASTNQTSMYLCASSLDRVNEKLFFGSGTQLSVL.

This chain links TRBV5-1 with TRBJ2-7, with 9 positions matching TRBD1. In germline, CDR1 is SGHRS, CDR2 YFSETQ. This CDR3 contains 14 residues. Unmatched junction bases numbered 8, after V lost 7 bases and J lost 3 bases. The CDR3 bases are TGCGCCAGCGGAACCGGGACAGGGAACTACGAGCAGTACTTC. It is translated as CASGTGTGNYEQYF.

In its sample, this clone is medium-sized (0.01 to 0.1%). The chain employs TRBV4-1 and TRBJ2-2; the D is unclear. Germline V gene sequence: CDR1 MGHRA, CDR2 YSYEKL. V was cut by 3 bases and J by 8 bases, with 10 bases left in between. The CDR3 runs 13 residues. CDR3 bases: TGCGCCAGCAGCCAGGAGCCTACGGGGGAGCTGTTTTTT. Its protein is CASSQEPTGELFF.

V usage is TRBV5-8 and J usage is TRBJ2-4; a possible D gene is TRBD2 (7 bases). CDR1 and CDR2 (germline): SGHTS, YDEGEE. This CDR3 comprises 17 residues. Trimming took off 2 bases at V and 0 bases at J, with 15 bases between the two ends. In nucleotides, the CDR3 is TGTGCCAGCAGCTTTGAGGGGGGGCGTTTAGCCAAAAACATTCAGTACTTC. Amino acids: CASSFEGGRLAKNIQYF.

This clone appeared a few times. The J gene is TRBJ2-7, the V gene TRBV7-9; TRBD1 might be the D (5 bases). The germline gives CDR1 SEHNR, CDR2 FQNEAQ (reference sequence). This CDR3 region has 13 residues. V lost 8 bases and J 1 base, leaving 12 bases between the germline ends. The CDR3 region has the DNA TGTGCCAGCGGGGCCCGCCCTTCCTACGAGCAGTACTTC. Translation: CASGARPSYEQYF.

The chain carries TRBV20-1 and TRBJ1-2, with 7 bases lining up with TRBD1. V lost 5 bases and J lost 14; bases outside the gene matches: 11. Germline CDR1 and CDR2: DFQATT and SNEGSKA (reference sequence). The length of the CDR3 is 11 residues. CDR3 amino acids: CSAVGWSGQTF. The CDR3 DNA follows: TGCAGTGCTGTAGGGTGGTCGGGACAGACCTTC.

The chain employs TRBV7-8 and TRBJ1-6, with no clear D. This CDR3 is built from 12 residues. V lost 3 bases and J lost 6, with 3 bases in between. Germline V CDR1 and CDR2: SGHVS, FQNEAQ. The CDR3 region has the DNA TGTGCCAGCAGCTTTCTTAATTCACCCCTCCACTTT. Translated: CASSFLNSPLHF.

J is TRBJ2-3 and V is TRBV9; 11 bases map to TRBD2. Losses at the gene ends were 4 bases for V and 5 bases for J; bases not matched to a gene: 6. Germline V gene lookup returns CDR1 SGDLS and CDR2 YYNGEE. The CDR3 is 15 amino acids. The CDR3 loop is CASSQSGTSGDTQYF. In DNA, the CDR3 is TGTGCCAGCAGCCAATCCGGGACTAGCGGAGATACGCAGTATTTT.